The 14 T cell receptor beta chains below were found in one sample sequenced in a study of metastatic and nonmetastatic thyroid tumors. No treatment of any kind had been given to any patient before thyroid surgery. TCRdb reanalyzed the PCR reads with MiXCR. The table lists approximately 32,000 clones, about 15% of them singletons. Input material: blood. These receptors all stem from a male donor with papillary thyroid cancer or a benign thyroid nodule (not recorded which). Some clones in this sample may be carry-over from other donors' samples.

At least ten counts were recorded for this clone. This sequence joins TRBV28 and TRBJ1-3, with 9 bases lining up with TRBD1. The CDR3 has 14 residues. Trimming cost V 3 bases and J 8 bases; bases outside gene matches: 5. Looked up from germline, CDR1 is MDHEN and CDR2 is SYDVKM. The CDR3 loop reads CASSFPDRGHTIYF. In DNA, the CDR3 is TGTGCCAGCAGTTTTCCGGACAGGGGACACACCATATATTTT.

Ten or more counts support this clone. The CDR3 coding sequence is TGTGCCAGCAGTGTGGGACTGACGTACAATGAGCAGTTCTTC. It specifies CASSVGLTYNEQFF. This rearrangement joins TRBV28 to TRBJ2-1; possibly TRBD2 for D (6 bases). Germline assignment: CDR1 MDHEN and CDR2 SYDVKM. The CDR3 has 14 residues. With 5 bases removed from V and 4 bases from J, the gap between germline ends came to 12 bases.

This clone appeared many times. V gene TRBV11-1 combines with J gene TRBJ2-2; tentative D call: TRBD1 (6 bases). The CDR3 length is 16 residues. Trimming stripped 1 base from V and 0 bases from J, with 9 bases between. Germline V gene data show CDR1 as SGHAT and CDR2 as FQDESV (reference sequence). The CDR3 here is CASSLGAGANTGELFF. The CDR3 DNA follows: TGTGCCAGCAGCTTAGGCGCAGGGGCGAACACCGGGGAGCTGTTTTTT. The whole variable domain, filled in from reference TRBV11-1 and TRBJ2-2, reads EAEVAQSPRYKITEKSQAVAFWCDPISGHATLYWYRQILGQGPELLVQFQDESVVDDSQLPKDRFSAERLKGVDSTLKIQPAELGDSAMYLCASSLGAGANTGELFFGEGSRLTVL.

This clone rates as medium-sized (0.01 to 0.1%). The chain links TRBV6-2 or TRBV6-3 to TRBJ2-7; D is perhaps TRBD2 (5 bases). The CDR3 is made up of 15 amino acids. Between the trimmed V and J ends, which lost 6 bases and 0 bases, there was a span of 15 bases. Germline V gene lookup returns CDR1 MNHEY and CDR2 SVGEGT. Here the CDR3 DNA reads TGTGCCAGCAGGAGGGCCTGGCGGTTCTCCTACGAGCAGTACTTC. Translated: CASRRAWRFSYEQYF.

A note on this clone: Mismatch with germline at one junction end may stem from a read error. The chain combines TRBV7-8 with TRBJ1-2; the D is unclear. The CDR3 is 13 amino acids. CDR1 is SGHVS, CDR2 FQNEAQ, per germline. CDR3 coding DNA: TGTGCCAGCAGCTTAGCACGCGACTATCGCTACACCTTC. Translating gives CASSLARDYRYTF.

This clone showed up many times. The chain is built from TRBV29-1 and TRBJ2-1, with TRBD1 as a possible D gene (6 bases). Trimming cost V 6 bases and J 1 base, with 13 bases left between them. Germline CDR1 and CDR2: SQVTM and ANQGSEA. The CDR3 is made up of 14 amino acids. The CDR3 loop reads CSVTPRGSYNEQFF. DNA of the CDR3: TGCAGCGTCACCCCCAGGGGTTCCTACAATGAGCAGTTCTTC.

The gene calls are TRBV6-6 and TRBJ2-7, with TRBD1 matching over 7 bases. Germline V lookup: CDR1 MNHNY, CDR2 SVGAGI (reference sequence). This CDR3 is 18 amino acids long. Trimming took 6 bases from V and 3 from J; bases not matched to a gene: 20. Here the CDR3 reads CASSSRDRVSIGIYEQYF. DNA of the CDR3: TGTGCCAGCAGCTCTCGGGACAGAGTGTCGATAGGGATCTACGAGCAGTACTTC.

CDR3 nucleotides: TGTGCCAGCTCCCGGGACAGGACCACAGATACGCAGTATTTT. Its translation: CASSRDRTTDTQYF. The chain recombines TRBV2 with TRBJ2-3; 8 bases align to TRBD1. V lost 8 bases, J lost 2 bases, and 6 bases stayed unmatched. The CDR3 length is 14 residues. Germline values: CDR1 SNHLY, CDR2 FYNNEI.

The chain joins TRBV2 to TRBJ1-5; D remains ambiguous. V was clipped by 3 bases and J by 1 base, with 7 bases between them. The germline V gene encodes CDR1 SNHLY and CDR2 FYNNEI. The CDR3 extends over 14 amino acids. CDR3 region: CASSEAPSNQPQHF. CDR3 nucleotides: TGTGCCAGCAGTGAGGCGCCAAGCAATCAGCCCCAGCATTTT.

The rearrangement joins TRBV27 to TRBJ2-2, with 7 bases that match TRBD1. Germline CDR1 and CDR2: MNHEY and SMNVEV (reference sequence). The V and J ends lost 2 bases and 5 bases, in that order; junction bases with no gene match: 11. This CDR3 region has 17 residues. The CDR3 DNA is TGTGCCAGCAGTTTAAGTATAGACAGGGCGGATACCGGGGAGCTGTTTTTT. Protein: CASSLSIDRADTGELFF.

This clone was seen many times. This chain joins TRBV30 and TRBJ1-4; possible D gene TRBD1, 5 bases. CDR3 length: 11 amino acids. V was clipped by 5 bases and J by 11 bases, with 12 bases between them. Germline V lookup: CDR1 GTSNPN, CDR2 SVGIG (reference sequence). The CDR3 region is CAWGGAGKLFF. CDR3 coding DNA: TGTGCCTGGGGTGGGGCCGGGAAACTGTTTTTT.

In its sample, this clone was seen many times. CDR3 amino acids: CASSPPPTNTGELFF. In DNA form, the CDR3 reads TGTGCCAGCTCACCACCTCCGACGAACACCGGGGAGCTGTTTTTT. V usage is TRBV18 and J usage is TRBJ2-2; D is ambiguous. Trimming cost V 0 bases and J 0 bases, with 5 bases left between them. The CDR3 is made up of 15 amino acids. Germline CDR1 KGHSH, CDR2 LQKENI.

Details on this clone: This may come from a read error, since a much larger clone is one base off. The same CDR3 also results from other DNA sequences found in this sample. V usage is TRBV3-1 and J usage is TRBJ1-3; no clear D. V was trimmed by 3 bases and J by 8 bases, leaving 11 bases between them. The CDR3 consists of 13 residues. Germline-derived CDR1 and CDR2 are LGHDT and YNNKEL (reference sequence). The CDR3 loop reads CASSQAGEDTIYF. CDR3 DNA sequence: TGTGCCAGCAGCCAGGCGGGAGAAGACACCATATATTTT.

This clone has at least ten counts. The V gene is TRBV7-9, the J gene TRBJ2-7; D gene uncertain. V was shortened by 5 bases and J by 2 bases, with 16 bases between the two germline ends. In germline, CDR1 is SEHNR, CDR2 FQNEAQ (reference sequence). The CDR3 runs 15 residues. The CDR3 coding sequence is TGTGCCAGCAGCACCCGCAACAGTTCCCCCTACGAGCAGTACTTC. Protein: CASSTRNSSPYEQYF.